Below are 6 T cell receptor beta chains sequenced from a single sample in a study of radiotherapy plus CTLA-4 blockade in lung cancer. Here immunoSEQ multiplex PCR was the method, and the copy in TCRdb shows in-frame clones only, minus some. The sample has over 100,000 clones; roughly 80% are singletons. This specimen consisted of peripheral blood, obtained from a patient treated with radiotherapy plus ipilimumab. Source of these receptors: a human donor with non-small cell lung cancer that progressed on radiotherapy plus ipilimumab. Some clones in this sample may be carry-over from other donors' samples.

The rearrangement uses TRBV2 and TRBJ2-3; TRBD2 aligns across 8 bases. CDR3 size: 15 residues. CDR1 is SNHLY, CDR2 FYNNEI, per germline. The V gene end was trimmed by 7 bases and the J gene end by 3 bases; junction bases not matched to a gene: 9. CDR3 loop: CASNSGGGGTDTQYF. Written as DNA, the CDR3 is TGTGCCAGCAACTCTGGTGGCGGGGGGACAGATACGCAGTATTTT.

This chain uses TRBV5-1 with TRBJ1-4; weak D call: TRBD1 (6 bases). V was trimmed by 0 bases and J by 3 bases, leaving 12 bases between them. In germline, CDR1 is SGHRS, CDR2 YFSETQ. The CDR3 extends over 16 amino acids. The CDR3 DNA reads TGCGCCAGCAGCTTGGTCGCCGGGGGGCCTAATGAAAAACTGTTTTTT. Its translation is CASSLVAGGPNEKLFF. The whole variable domain, remainder taken from reference TRBV5-1 and TRBJ1-4, is KAGVTQTPRYLIKTRGQQVTLSCSPISGHRSVSWYQQTPGQGLQFLFEYFSETQRNKGNFPGRFSGRQFSNSRSEMNVSTLELGDSALYLCASSLVAGGPNEKLFFGSGTQLSVL.

With regard to this clone: The sample has other DNA sequences that encode this CDR3 too. The chain links TRBV30 to TRBJ1-2; TRBD1 matches 8 bases. CDR1 is GTSNPN and CDR2 is SVGIG in the germline V gene (reference sequence). The V segment lost 3 bases and the J segment 4 bases; nucleotides outside the gene matches: 4. The CDR3 loop spans 13 amino acids. The CDR3 coding sequence is TGTGCCTGGAGCAGGGACAGGCCCTATGGCTACACCTTC. The encoded protein is CAWSRDRPYGYTF.

V gene TRBV6-1 combines with J gene TRBJ2-7; a weak D match, TRBD1 (6 bases). V dropped 4 bases and J dropped 0 bases, with 13 bases sitting between them. The CDR3 is 15 residues long. CDR1 is MNHNS, CDR2 SASEGT, per germline. CDR3: CASSVETGNSYEQYF. The CDR3 DNA reads as TGTGCCAGCAGTGTAGAAACAGGGAACTCCTACGAGCAGTACTTC.

The CDR3 DNA reads as TGTGCCAGCAGTCAAATTACCGGGACAGGGCATCAGCCCCAGCATTTT. It codes for CASSQITGTGHQPQHF. The chain recombines TRBV5-5 with TRBJ1-5; the match to TRBD1 covers 9 bases. The CDR3 contains 16 residues. Germline CDR1 is SGHKS and CDR2 is YYEKEE (reference sequence). Germline trimming cut 5 bases from V and 5 bases from J; bases unmatched to any gene: 11.

The chain joins TRBV4-3 to TRBJ1-6; TRBD1 agrees at 10 bases. The junction had 4 bases not matched to a gene; V was cut back by 4 bases and J by 10 bases. Germline V CDR1 and CDR2: LGHNA, YSLEER. The CDR3 spans 14 residues. The DNA for the CDR3 is TGCGCCAGCAGCCGGACAGGGGGACAATCACCCCTCCACTTT. Translated, it gives CASSRTGGQSPLHF.